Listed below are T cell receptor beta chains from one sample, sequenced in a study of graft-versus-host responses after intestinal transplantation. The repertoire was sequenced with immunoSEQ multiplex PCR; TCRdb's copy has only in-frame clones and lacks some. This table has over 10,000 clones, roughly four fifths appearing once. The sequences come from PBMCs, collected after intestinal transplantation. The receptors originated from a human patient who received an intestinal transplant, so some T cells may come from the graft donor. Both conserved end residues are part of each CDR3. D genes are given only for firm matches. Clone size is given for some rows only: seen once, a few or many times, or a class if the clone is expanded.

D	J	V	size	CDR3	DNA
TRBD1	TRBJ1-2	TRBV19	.	CASSTGQQLYYGYTF	TGTGCCAGTAGTACGGGACAGCAATTATACTATGGCTACACCTTC
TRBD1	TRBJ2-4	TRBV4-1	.	CASSQDEGLGQKYF	TGCGCCAGCAGCCAAGATGAGGGTTTGGGACAGAAGTACTTC
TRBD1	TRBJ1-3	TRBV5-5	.	CASSFDRTGSHSGNTIYF	TGTGCCAGCAGCTTTGACCGGACAGGCTCGCACTCTGGAAACACCATATATTTT
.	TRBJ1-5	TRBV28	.	CASSPGAGNQPQHF	TGTGCCAGCAGCCCTGGGGCCGGCAATCAGCCCCAGCATTTT
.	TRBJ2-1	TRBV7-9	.	CASSSPSPIYNEQFF	TGTGCCAGCAGCTCCCCTAGCCCAATATACAATGAGCAGTTCTTC
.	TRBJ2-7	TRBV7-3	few	CASSRGTDMRADEQYF	TGTGCCAGCAGCCGGGGGACAGACATGCGGGCGGACGAGCAGTACTTC
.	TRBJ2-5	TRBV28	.	CASSLMAQGTQYF	TGTGCCAGCAGTCTTATGGCTCAAGGGACCCAGTACTTC
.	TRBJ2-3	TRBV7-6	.	CASSPAPTDTQYF	TGTGCCAGCAGCCCTGCCCCCACAGATACGCAGTATTTT
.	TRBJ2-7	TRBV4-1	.	CASSSDTSYEQYF	TGCGCCAGCAGCTCCGACACCTCCTACGAGCAGTACTTC
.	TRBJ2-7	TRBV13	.	CASSPDRSGPYEQYF	TGTGCCAGCAGCCCCGACCGATCGGGGCCCTACGAGCAGTACTTC
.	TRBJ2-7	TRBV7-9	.	CASSSLYRVEQYF	TGTGCCAGCAGTTCACTCTACAGGGTCGAGCAGTACTTC
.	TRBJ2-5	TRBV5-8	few	CASSFDTRPETQYF	TGTGCCAGCAGCTTTGACACCAGACCAGAGACCCAGTACTTC
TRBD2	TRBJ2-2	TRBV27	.	CASSLRDYGDGELFF	TGTGCCAGCAGCCTCCGGGACTACGGCGACGGGGAGCTGTTTTTT
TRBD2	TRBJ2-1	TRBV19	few	CASSRTSGDYNEQFF	TGTGCCAGTAGTAGGACTAGCGGAGACTACAATGAGCAGTTCTTC
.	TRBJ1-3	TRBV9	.	CASSVSGNTIYF	TGTGCCAGCAGCGTAAGTGGAAACACCATATATTTT
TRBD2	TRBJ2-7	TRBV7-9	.	CASSTSGRGYEQYF	TGTGCCAGCAGCACGAGCGGGAGAGGCTACGAGCAGTACTTC
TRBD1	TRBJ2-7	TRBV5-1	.	CASSLDGQDEQYF	TGCGCCAGCAGCTTGGACGGACAGGACGAGCAGTACTTC
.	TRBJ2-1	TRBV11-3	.	CASSLGRTAKSGEQFF	TGTGCCAGCAGCTTAGGTCGGACAGCCAAATCTGGCGAGCAGTTCTTC
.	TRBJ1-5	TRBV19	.	CASSSVGAGNQPQHF	TGTGCCAGTAGTTCCGTGGGGGCCGGCAATCAGCCCCAGCATTTT
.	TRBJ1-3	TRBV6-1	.	CASGDRWVGNTIYF	TGTGCCAGCGGCGATCGGTGGGTTGGAAACACCATATATTTT
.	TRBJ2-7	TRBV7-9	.	CASSSRGGSSYEQYF	TGTGCCAGCAGCTCGAGGGGGGGGAGCTCCTACGAGCAGTACTTC
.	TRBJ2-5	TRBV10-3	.	CAIREGGQETQYF	TGTGCCATCAGGGAGGGGGGTCAAGAGACCCAGTACTTC
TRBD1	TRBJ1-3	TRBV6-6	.	CASSPDRGSGNTIYF	TGTGCCAGCAGCCCCGACAGGGGGAGTGGAAACACCATATATTTT
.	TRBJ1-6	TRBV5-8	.	CASSSLQGNSPLHF	TGTGCCAGCAGCTCCTTACAGGGTAATTCACCCCTCCACTTT
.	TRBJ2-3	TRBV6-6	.	CASSYGAARGTDTQYF	TGTGCCAGCAGTTACGGGGCGGCTAGAGGCACAGATACGCAGTATTTT
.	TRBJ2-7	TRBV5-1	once	CASSLVVNSYEQYF	TGCGCCAGCAGCTTGGTGGTTAACTCCTACGAGCAGTACTTC
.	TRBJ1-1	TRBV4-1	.	CASSQDGRGRTEAFF	TGCGCCAGCAGCCAAGATGGGCGGGGGAGGACTGAAGCTTTCTTT
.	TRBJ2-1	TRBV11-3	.	CASSLREAGVYNEQFF	TGTGCCAGCAGCTTGAGGGAGGCAGGGGTCTACAATGAGCAGTTCTTC